Given below is one T cell receptor beta chain in context. No antigen is known for it. This sample's time point: neoterminal ileum biopsy at postoperative endoscopy, about 6 months after surgery. Method: immunoSEQ multiplex PCR; TCRdb's copy keeps in-frame clones and lacks some. The sample lists about 12,000 clones; approximately 78% were seen once. Looked up from germline, CDR1 is SEHNR and CDR2 is FQNEAQ (reference sequence). V was trimmed by 8 bases and J by 5 bases, leaving 24 bases between them. CDR3 length equals 16 residues. These data belong to a study of T cell repertoires in ileal Crohn's disease. About the study: The M6 sample came from neoterminal ileum during colonoscopy after surgery. Broader study findings: Postoperative endoscopy occurred within one year, median about 7.3 months.

The chain links TRBV7-9 to TRBJ2-5; D not certain. This sequence was found in an adult with Crohn's disease. The source material was ileal tissue. CDR3 amino acids: CASGKSRVPGRETQYF. In DNA form, the CDR3 reads TGTGCCAGCGGCAAGAGCCGGGTCCCCGGCCGGGAGACCCAGTACTTC. The full variable domain, in which reference TRBV7-9 and TRBJ2-5 provide the parts outside the CDR3, is DTGVSQNPRHKITKRGQNVTFRCDPISEHNRLYWYRQTLGQGPEFLTYFQNEAQLEKSRLLSDRFSAERPKGSFSTLEIQRTEQGDSAMYLCASGKSRVPGRETQYFGPGTRLLVL.